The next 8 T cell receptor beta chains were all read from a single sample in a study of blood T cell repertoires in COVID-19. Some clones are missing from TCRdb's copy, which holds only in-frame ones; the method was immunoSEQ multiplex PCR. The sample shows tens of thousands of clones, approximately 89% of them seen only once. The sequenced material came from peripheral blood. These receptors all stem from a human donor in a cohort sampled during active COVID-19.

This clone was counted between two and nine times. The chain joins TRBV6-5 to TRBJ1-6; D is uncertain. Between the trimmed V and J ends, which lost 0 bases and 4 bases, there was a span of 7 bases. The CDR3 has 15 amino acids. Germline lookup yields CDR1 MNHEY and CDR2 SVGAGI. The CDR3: CASSYSPRYNSPLHF. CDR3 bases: TGTGCCAGCAGTTACTCGCCGAGATATAATTCACCCCTCCACTTT.

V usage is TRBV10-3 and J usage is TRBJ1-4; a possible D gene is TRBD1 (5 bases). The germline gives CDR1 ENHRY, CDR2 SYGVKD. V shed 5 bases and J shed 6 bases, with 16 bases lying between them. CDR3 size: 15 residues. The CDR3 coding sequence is TGTGCCATCAGTCCTGGGGCCCACGGCGATGAAAAACTGTTTTTT. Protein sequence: CAISPGAHGDEKLFF.

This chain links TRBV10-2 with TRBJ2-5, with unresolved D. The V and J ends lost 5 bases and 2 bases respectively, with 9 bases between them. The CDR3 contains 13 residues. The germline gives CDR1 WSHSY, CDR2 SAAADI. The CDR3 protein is CASSSAFQETQYF. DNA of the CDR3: TGCGCCAGCAGTTCCGCGTTTCAAGAGACCCAGTACTTC.

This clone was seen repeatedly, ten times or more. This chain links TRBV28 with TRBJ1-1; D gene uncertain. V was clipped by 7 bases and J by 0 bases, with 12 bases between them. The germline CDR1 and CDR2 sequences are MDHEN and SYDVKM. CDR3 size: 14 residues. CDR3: CASTLNLMNTEAFF. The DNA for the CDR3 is TGTGCCAGCACCCTAAACCTTATGAACACTGAAGCTTTCTTT.

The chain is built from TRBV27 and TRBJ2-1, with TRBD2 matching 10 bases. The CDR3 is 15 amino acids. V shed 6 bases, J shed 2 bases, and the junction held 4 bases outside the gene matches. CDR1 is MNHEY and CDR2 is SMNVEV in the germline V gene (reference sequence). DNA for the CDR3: TGTGCCAGCAGCCAAACTAGCGGGGCCTACAATGAGCAGTTCTTC. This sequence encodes CASSQTSGAYNEQFF.

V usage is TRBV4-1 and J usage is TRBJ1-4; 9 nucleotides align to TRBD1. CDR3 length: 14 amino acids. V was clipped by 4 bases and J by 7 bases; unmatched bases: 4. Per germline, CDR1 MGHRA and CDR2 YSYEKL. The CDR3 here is CASSPGTGSEKLFF. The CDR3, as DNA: TGCGCCAGCAGCCCGGGGACAGGGAGTGAAAAACTGTTTTTT.

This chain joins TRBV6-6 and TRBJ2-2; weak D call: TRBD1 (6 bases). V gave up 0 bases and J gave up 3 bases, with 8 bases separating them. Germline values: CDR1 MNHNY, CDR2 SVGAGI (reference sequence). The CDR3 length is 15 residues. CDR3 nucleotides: TGTGCCAGCAGTTACTCTCCAGGGGACACCGGGGAGCTGTTTTTT. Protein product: CASSYSPGDTGELFF.

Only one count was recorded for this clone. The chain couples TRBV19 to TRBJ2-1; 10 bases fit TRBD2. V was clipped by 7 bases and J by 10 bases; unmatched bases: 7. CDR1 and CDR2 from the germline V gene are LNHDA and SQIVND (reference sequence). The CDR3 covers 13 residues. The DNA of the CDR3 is TGTGCCAGTAACAAGGGACTAGCGCGGGAGCAGTTCTTC. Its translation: CASNKGLAREQFF.